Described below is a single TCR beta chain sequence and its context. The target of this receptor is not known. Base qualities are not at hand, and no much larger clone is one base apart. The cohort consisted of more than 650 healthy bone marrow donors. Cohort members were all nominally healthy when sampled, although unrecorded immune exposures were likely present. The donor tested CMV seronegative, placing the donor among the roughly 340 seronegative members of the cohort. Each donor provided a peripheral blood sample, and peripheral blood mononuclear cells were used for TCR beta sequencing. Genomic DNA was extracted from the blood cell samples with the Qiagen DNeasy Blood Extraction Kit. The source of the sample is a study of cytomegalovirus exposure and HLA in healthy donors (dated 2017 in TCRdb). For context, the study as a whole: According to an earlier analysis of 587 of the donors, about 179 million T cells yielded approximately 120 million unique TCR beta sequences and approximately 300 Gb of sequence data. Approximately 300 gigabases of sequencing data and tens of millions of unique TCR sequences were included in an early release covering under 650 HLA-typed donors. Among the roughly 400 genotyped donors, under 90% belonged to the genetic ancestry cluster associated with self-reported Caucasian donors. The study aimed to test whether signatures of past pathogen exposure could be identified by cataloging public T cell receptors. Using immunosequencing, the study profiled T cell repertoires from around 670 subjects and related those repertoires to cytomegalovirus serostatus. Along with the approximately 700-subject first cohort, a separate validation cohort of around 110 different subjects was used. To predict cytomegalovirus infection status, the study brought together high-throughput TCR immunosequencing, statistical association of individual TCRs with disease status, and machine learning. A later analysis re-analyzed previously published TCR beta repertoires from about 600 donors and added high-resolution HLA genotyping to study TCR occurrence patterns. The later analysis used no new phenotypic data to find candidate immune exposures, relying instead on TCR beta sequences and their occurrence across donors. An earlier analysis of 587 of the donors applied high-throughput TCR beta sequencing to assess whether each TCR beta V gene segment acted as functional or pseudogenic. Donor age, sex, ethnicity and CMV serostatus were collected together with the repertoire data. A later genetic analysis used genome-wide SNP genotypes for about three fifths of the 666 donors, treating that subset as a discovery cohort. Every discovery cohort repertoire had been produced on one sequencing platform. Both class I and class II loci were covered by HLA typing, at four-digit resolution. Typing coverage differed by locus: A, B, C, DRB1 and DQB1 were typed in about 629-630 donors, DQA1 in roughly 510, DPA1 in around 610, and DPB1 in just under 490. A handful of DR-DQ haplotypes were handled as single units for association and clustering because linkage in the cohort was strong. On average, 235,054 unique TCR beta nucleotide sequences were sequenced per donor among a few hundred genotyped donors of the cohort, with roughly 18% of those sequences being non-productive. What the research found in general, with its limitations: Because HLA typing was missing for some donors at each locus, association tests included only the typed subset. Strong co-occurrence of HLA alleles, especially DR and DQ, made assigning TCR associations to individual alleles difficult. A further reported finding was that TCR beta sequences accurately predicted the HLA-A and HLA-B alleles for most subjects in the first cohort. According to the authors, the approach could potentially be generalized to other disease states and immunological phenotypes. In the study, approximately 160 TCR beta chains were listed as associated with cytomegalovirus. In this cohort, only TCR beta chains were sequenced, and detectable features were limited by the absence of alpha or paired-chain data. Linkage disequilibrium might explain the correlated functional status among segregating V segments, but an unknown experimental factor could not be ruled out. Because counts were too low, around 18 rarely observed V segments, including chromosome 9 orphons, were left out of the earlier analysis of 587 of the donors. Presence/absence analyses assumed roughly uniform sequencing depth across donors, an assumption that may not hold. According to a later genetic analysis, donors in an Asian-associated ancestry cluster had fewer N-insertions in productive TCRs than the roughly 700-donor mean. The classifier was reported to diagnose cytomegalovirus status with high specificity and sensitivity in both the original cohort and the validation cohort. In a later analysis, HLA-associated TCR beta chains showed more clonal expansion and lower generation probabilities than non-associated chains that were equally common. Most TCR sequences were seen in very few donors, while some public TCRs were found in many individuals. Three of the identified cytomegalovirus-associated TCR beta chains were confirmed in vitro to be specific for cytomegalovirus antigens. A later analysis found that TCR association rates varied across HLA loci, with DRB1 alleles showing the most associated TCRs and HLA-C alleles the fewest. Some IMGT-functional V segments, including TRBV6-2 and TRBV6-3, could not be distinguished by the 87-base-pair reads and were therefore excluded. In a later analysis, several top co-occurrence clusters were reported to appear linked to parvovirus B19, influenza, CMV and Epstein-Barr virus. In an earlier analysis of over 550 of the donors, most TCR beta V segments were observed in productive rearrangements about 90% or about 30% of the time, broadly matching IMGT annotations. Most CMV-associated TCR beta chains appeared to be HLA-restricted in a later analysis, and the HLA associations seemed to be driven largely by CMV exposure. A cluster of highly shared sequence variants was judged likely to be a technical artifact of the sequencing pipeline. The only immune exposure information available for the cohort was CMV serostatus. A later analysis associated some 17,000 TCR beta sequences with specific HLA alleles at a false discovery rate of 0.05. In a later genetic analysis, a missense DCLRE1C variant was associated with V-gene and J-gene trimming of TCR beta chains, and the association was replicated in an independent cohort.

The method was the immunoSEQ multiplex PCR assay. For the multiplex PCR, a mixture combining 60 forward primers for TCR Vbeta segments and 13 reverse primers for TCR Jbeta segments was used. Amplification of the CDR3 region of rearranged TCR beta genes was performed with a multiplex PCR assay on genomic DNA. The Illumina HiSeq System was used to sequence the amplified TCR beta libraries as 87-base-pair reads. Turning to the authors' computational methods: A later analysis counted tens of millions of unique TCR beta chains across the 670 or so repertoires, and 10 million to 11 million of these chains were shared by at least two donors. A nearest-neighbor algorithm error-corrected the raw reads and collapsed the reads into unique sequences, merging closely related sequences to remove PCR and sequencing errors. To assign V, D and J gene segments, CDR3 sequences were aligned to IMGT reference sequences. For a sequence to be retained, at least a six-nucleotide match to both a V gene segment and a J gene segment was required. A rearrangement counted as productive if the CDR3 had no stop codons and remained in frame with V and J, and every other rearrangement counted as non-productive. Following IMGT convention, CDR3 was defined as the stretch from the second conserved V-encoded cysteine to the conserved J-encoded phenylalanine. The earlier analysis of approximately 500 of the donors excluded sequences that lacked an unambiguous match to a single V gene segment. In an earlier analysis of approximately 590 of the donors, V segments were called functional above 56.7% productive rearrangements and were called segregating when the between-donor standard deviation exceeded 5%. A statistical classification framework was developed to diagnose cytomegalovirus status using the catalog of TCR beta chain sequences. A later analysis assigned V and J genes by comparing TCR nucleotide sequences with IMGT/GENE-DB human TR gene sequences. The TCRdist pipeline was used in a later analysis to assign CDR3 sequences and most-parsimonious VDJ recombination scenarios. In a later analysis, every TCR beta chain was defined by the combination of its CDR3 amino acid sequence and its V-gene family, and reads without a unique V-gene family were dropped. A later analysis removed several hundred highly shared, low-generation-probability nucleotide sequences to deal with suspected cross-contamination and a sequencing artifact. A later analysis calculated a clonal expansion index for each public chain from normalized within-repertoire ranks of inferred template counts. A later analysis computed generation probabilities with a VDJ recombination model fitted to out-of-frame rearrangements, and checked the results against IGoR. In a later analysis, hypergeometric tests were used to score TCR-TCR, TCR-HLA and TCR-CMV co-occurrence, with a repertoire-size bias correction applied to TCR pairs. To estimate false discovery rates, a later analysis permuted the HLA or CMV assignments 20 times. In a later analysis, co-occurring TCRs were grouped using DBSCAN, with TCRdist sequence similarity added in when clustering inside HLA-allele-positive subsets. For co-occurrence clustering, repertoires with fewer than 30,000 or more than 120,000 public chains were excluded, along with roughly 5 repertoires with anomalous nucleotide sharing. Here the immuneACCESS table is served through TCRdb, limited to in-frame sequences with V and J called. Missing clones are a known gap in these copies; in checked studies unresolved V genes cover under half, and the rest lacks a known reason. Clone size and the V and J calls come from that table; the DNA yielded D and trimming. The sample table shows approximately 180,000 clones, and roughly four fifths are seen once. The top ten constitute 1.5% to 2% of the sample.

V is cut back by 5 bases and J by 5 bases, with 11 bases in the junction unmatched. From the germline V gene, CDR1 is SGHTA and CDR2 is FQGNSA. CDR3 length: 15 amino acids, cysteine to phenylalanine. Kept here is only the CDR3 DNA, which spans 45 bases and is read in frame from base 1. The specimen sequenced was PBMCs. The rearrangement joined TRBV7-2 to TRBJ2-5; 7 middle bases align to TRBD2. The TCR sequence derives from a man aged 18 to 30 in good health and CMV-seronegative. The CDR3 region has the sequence CASSPGGGLGETQYF. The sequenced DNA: TGTGCCAGCAGCCCCGGGGGAGGGTTGGGCGAGACCCAGTACTTC. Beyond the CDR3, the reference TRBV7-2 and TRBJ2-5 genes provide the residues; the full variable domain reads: GAGVSQSPSNKVTEKGKDVELRCDPISGHTALYWYRQSLGQGLEFLIYFQGNSAPDKSGLPSDRFSAERTGGSVSTLTIQRTQQEDSAVYLCASSPGGGLGETQYFGPGTRLLVL.